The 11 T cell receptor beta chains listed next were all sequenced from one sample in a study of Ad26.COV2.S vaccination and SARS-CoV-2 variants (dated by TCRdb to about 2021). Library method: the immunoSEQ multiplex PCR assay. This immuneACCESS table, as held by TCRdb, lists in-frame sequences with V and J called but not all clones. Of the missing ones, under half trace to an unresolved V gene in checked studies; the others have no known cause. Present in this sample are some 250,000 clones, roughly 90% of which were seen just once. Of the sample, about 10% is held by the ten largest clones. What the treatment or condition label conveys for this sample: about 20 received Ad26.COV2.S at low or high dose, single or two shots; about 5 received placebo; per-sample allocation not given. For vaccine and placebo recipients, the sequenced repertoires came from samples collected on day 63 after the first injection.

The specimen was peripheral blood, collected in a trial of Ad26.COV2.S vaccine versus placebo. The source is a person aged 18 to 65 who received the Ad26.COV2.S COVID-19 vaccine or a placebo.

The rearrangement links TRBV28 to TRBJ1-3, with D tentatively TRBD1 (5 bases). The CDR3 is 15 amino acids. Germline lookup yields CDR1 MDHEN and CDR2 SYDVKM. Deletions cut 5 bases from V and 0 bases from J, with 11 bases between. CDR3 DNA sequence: TGTGCCAGCAGTAGGGGATCCAGCTCTGGAAACACCATATATTTT. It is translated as CASSRGSSSGNTIYF.

Written as DNA, the CDR3 is TGTGCCAGCAGTCATGCCAGGCTTCCCGCTAACTATGGCTACACCTTC. This translates into CASSHARLPANYGYTF. The J gene is TRBJ1-2, the V gene TRBV6-2 or TRBV6-3; no firm D call. CDR3 length: 16 amino acids. V was trimmed by 5 bases and J by 0 bases, leaving 16 bases between them. Germline-derived CDR1 and CDR2 are MNHEY and SVGEGT.

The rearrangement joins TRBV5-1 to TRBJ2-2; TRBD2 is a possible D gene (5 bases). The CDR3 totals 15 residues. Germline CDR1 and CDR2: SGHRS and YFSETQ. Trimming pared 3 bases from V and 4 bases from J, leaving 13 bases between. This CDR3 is CASSWAGEGTGELFF. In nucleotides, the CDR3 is TGCGCCAGCAGCTGGGCCGGAGAGGGCACCGGGGAGCTGTTTTTT.

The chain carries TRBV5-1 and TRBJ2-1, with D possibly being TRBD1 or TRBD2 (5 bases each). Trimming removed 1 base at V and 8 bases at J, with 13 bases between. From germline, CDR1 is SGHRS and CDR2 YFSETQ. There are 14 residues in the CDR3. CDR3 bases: TGCGCCAGCAGCTTGAGAGAGAGAGGGGATGAGCAGTTCTTC. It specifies CASSLRERGDEQFF. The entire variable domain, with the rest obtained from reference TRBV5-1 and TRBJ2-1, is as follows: KAGVTQTPRYLIKTRGQQVTLSCSPISGHRSVSWYQQTPGQGLQFLFEYFSETQRNKGNFPGRFSGRQFSNSRSEMNVSTLELGDSALYLCASSLRERGDEQFFGPGTRLTVL.

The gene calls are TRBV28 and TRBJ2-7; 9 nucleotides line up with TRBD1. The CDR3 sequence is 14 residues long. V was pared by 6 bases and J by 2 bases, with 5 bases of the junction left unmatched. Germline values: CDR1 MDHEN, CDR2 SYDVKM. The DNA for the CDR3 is TGTGCCAGCAGGGGACAGGGATCCCCCTACGAGCAGTACTTC. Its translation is CASRGQGSPYEQYF.

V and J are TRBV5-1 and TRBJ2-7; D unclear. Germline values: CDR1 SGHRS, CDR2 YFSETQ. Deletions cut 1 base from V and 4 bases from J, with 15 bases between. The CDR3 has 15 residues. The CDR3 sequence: CASSLRLGSAYEQYF. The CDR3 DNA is TGCGCCAGCAGCTTGAGGCTGGGGTCGGCGTACGAGCAGTACTTC.

CDR3 sequence (DNA): TGTGCCAGCAGCCCTCAAGAGACCCAGTACTTC. It translates to CASSPQETQYF. The chain has TRBV7-6 and TRBJ2-5; D remains ambiguous. The CDR3 is 11 residues long. The V gene lost 5 bases and the J gene lost 2 bases, with 3 bases spanning the gap. Germline CDR1 is SGHVS and CDR2 is FNYEAQ.

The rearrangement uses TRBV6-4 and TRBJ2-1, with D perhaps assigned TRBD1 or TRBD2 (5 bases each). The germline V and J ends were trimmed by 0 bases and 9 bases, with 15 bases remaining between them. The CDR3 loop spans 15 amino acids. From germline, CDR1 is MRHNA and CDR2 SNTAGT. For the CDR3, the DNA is TGTGCCAGCAGTGACTCGATCGGGGCTGCTTCTGAGCAGTTCTTC. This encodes CASSDSIGAASEQFF.

DNA for the CDR3: TGTGCCAGCAGCTCCGCGACAGGGAGCTCCTACAATGAGCAGTTCTTC. Translation: CASSSATGSSYNEQFF. The chain joins TRBV11-2 to TRBJ2-1; 7 bases are a match to TRBD1. The CDR3 contains 16 residues. CDR1 and CDR2 from the germline V gene are SGHAT and FQNNGV. V lost 4 bases and J lost 0; bases outside the gene matches: 6. Complete variable domain (other parts from reference TRBV11-2 and TRBJ2-1): EAGVAQSPRYKIIEKRQSVAFWCNPISGHATLYWYQQILGQGPKLLIQFQNNGVVDDSQLPKDRFSAERLKGVDSTLKIQPAKLEDSAVYLCASSSATGSSYNEQFFGPGTRLTVL.

The CDR3 DNA is TGTGCCAGCGCCCTAGCGGGAGGACGCACAGATACGCAGTATTTT. Protein sequence: CASALAGGRTDTQYF. The J gene is TRBJ2-3, the V gene TRBV27, with 11 bases matching TRBD2. This CDR3 contains 15 residues. V lost 8 bases and J lost 1; bases outside the gene matches: 5. Germline V CDR1 and CDR2: MNHEY, SMNVEV (reference sequence).

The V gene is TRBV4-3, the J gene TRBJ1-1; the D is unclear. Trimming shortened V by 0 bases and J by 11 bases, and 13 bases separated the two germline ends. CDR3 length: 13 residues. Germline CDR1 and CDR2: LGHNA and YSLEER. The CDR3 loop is CASSQEFLGEAFF. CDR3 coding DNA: TGCGCCAGCAGCCAAGAATTTCTCGGGGAGGCTTTCTTT.